Listed here is a single TCR beta chain. The data were produced by immunoSEQ multiplex PCR, yet TCRdb's version contains in-frame clones alone and is incomplete. The sample has 100,000 to 150,000 clones; roughly 82% are singletons. Time point: peripheral blood 6 weeks after treatment start. The sample is drawn from a study of PD-L1 blockade in urothelial cancer. Whole-study context: Prior chemotherapy ranged from 0 to 3 regimens per patient. Once treatment had started, blood was analyzed at 3 weeks (second dose) and again at 6 weeks. The median T cell count in blood samples was about 140,000.

V shed 3 bases, J shed 10 bases, and the junction held 6 bases outside the gene matches. This CDR3 is built from 13 residues. Germline-derived CDR1 and CDR2 are KGHSH and LQKENI. The material was PBMCs, obtained around atezolizumab (anti-PD-L1) treatment. The chain is built from TRBV18 and TRBJ1-2, with TRBD1 matching over 9 bases. This TCR was sampled from a man aged 50-59 years with urothelial cancer. The CDR3 region has the DNA TGTGCCAGCTCACCCCGGGACAGGGCCCTCTACACCTTC. Translated, it gives CASSPRDRALYTF.